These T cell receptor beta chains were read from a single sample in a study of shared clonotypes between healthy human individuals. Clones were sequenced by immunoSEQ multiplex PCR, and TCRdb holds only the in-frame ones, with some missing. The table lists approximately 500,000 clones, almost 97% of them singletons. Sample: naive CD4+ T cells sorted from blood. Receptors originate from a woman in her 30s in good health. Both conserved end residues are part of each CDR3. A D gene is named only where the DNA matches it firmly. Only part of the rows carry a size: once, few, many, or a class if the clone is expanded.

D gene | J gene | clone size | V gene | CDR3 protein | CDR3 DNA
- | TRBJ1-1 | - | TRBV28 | CASSLGLRTEAFF | TGTGCCAGCAGTCTGGGGTTGAGGACTGAAGCTTTCTTT
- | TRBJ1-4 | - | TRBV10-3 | CASSGGQNEKLFF | TGTGCCAGCTCTGGGGGGCAAAATGAAAAACTGTTTTTT
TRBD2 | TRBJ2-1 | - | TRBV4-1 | CASSQDRTASGYYNEQFF | TGCGCCAGCAGCCAAGATCGGACCGCTAGCGGTTACTACAATGAGCAGTTCTTC
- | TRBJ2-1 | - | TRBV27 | CASRSATSAVEFF | TGTGCCAGCAGATCCGCGACTAGTGCGGTGGAGTTCTTC
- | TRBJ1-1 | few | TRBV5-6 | CASSGIVGTEAFF | TGTGCCAGCAGCGGGATTGTTGGCACTGAAGCTTTCTTT
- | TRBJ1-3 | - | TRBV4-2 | CASSQGDGANTIYF | TGTGCCAGCAGCCAAGGAGATGGCGCAAACACCATATATTTT
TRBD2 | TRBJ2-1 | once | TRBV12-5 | CASGSVAGGPNEQFF | TGTGCTAGTGGTTCTGTGGCGGGAGGGCCGAATGAGCAGTTCTTC
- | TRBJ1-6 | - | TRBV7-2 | CASSLGQFPNSPLHF | TGTGCCAGCAGCCTTGGACAGTTTCCTAATTCACCCCTCCACTTT
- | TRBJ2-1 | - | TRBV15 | CATSRNPGGSYNEQFF | TGTGCCACCAGCAGAAACCCAGGGGGGTCCTACAATGAGCAGTTCTTC
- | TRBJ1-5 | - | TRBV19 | CASSIRGPDVYSNQPQHF | TGTGCCAGTAGTATCAGGGGACCGGATGTTTATAGCAATCAGCCCCAGCATTTT
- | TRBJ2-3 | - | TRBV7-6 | CASSFLSLGSGTDTQYF | TGTGCCAGCAGCTTTCTGAGTTTGGGCTCTGGCACAGATACGCAGTATTTT
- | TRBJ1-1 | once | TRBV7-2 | CASSLVGRNTEAFF | TGTGCCAGCAGCTTAGTTGGCAGGAACACTGAAGCTTTCTTT
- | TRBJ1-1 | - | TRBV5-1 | CASSPPRAGGTEAFF | TGCGCCAGCAGCCCACCCAGGGCCGGGGGCACTGAAGCTTTCTTT
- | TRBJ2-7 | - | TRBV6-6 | CASTSSRGRVHEQYF | TGTGCCAGCACCTCCTCACGAGGAAGGGTCCACGAGCAGTACTTC
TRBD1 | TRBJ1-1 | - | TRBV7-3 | CASSSPRRGPDTEAFF | TGTGCCAGCAGCTCCCCACGCAGGGGGCCGGACACTGAAGCTTTCTTT
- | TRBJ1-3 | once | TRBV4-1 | CASSQDLERKGNTIYF | TGCGCCAGCAGCCAAGATCTTGAGAGGAAAGGAAACACCATATATTTT
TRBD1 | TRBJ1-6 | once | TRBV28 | CASIRQGAQRSGSPLHF | TGTGCCAGCATTCGACAGGGGGCGCAACGGAGCGGTTCACCCCTCCACTTT
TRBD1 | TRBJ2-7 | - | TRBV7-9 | CASSSRTGNHEQYF | TGTGCCAGCAGCTCCCGGACAGGGAACCACGAGCAGTACTTC
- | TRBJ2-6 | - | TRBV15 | CATSRGNPTNWGEPGGANVLTF | TGTGCCACCAGCAGAGGAAATCCCACGAATTGGGGGGAACCGGGCGGGGCCAACGTCCTGACTTTC
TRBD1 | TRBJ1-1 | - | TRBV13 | CASSRRKAWTGWEGTEAFF | TGTGCCAGCAGCCGGAGGAAGGCTTGGACAGGGTGGGAGGGGACTGAAGCTTTCTTT
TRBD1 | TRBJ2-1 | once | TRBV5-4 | CASRKTGTENYNEQFF | TGTGCCAGCAGAAAAACCGGGACAGAGAATTACAATGAGCAGTTCTTC
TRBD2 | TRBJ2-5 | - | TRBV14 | CASSRRLAGVQETQYF | TGTGCCAGCAGCCGTCGACTAGCGGGAGTCCAAGAGACCCAGTACTTC